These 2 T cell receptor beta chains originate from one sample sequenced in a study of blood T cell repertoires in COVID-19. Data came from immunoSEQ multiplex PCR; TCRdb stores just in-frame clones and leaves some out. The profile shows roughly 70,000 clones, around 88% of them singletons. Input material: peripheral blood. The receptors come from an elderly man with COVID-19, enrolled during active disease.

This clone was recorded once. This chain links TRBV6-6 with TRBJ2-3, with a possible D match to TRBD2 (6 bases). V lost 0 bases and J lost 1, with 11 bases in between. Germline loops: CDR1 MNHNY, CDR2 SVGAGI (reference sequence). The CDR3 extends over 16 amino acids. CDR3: CASSYSEGRGTDTQYF. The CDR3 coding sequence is TGTGCCAGCAGTTACTCGGAGGGTCGGGGCACAGATACGCAGTATTTT.

The CDR3 region is CASSYVGALRETQYF. CDR3 nucleotides: TGTGCCAGCAGTTACGTGGGGGCGTTGAGAGAGACCCAGTACTTC. The chain joins TRBV6-5 to TRBJ2-5; TRBD1 is a possible D gene (6 bases). Germline V gives CDR1 MNHEY, CDR2 SVGAGI. The CDR3 is 15 amino acids. Trimming stripped 2 bases from V and 4 bases from J, with 14 bases between.